The source of this T cell receptor beta chain is a study of blood T cell repertoires in COVID-19. The wider study: T cells, B-cell-depleted T cells, or PBMCs provided the cDNA or gDNA that served as material.

Clones were sequenced by immunoSEQ multiplex PCR, and TCRdb holds only the in-frame ones, with some missing. The table shows about 160,000 clones, with around nine tenths occurring only once. Germline CDR1 SNHLY, CDR2 FYNNEI. The ends were cut back, 8 bases at V and 0 bases at J, with 8 bases in the middle. This CDR3 comprises 13 residues. Sequencing input: peripheral blood. This receptor was identified in a woman in her sixties or seventies with COVID-19, enrolled during active disease. V is TRBV2 and J is TRBJ1-3; TRBD1 might be the D (6 bases). The CDR3 sequence: CASRQDSGNTIYF. The CDR3 region has the DNA TGTGCCAGCCGACAGGACTCTGGAAACACCATATATTTT.